The sequence of this TCR beta chain was determined in a study of OX40 agonist ivuxolimab in advanced cancers. Germline V gene sequence: CDR1 MNHNS, CDR2 SASEGT. This CDR3 has 14 amino acids. Unmatched junction bases numbered 2, after V lost 3 bases and J lost 4 bases. Profiled with immunoSEQ multiplex PCR; TCRdb holds only in-frame clones, not every one. The sample includes about 59,000 clones, roughly 80% seen only once; the top ten take around 0.7%. The source was CD4+ or CD8+ T cells sorted from blood, collected in a trial of the OX40 agonist ivuxolimab. The receptor's source is an adult with an advanced solid tumor such as melanoma, head and neck, liver or kidney cancer. V usage is TRBV6-1 and J usage is TRBJ1-2, with TRBD1 identical over 10 bases. As DNA, the CDR3 is TGTGCCAGCAGTGACCGGACAGGGGGCTATGGCTACACCTTC. Its protein is CASSDRTGGYGYTF.